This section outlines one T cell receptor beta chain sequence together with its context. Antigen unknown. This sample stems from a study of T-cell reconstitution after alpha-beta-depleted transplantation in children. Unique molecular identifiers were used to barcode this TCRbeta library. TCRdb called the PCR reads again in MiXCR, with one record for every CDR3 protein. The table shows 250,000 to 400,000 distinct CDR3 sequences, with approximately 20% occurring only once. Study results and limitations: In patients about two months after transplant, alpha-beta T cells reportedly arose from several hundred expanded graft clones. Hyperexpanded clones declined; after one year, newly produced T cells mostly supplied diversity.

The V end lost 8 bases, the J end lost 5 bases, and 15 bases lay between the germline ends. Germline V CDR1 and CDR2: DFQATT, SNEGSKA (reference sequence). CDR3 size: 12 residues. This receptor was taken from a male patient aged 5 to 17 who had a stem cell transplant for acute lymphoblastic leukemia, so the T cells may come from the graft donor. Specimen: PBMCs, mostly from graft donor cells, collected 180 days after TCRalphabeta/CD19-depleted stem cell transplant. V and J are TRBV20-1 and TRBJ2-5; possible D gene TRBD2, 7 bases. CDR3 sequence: CSSGRGIETQYF. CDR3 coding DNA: TGCAGTTCTGGGAGGGGGATCGAGACCCAGTACTTC.